The 2 T cell receptor beta chains presented below share a single source sample, sequenced in a study of blood T cells in healthy people across ages. Primed by a sample-barcoded 5' primer and a J-beta primer mix, a second PCR proceeded for about 6 to 11 cycles. TCRdb called the 5' RACE reads again in MiXCR, with one record for every CDR3 protein. Found here are about 1 million distinct CDR3 sequences, around 45% of them singletons; the top ten hold approximately 20%. Source material: blood. The origin of the receptors is a woman aged 60 to 75 in good health.

The J gene is TRBJ2-7, the V gene TRBV20-1; D not certain. The CDR3 consists of 15 residues. Germline lookup yields CDR1 DFQATT and CDR2 SNEGSKA (reference sequence). V gave up 0 bases and J gave up 2 bases, with 14 bases separating them. CDR3 nucleotide sequence: TGCAGTGCTAGAGATGAGGCAGGACGACCCTACGAGCAGTACTTC. Its protein product is CSARDEAGRPYEQYF.

Written as DNA, the CDR3 is TGCAGCGCCGGCGGTGGGCCCAAGACCCAGTACTTC. Residues: CSAGGGPKTQYF. The V call is TRBV29-1, the J call TRBJ2-5; unclear D gene. Germline V lookup: CDR1 SQVTM, CDR2 ANQGSEA. The CDR3 runs 12 residues. The V and J ends lost 7 bases and 6 bases respectively, with 15 bases between them.